Sequencing of this TCR beta chain was carried out in a study of blood T cell repertoires in COVID-19. For the study at large: T cells, B-cell-depleted T cells, or PBMCs supplied cDNA or gDNA.

In the source study's methods: Nucleated cell counts were estimated from reference gene primer amplification. Only in-frame clones appear in the TCRdb table, and some are missing; sequencing was by immunoSEQ multiplex PCR. V, J and clone size are those of that table, while D and trimming were read from the DNA. The sample yields more than 65,000 clones, around 83% seen once. This CDR3 spans 16 amino acids. Trimming took 4 bases from V and 2 from J; bases not matched to a gene: 11. In germline, CDR1 is SGHRS, CDR2 YFSETQ. This clonotype originated in a woman in her forties or fifties with acute or convalescent COVID-19. Sequencing was carried out using peripheral blood. V is TRBV5-1 and J is TRBJ2-7; 8 bases fit TRBD2. The CDR3 region is CASSQAGGGRPYEQYF. The CDR3 DNA reads as TGCGCCAGCAGCCAGGCCGGGGGGGGTCGGCCCTACGAGCAGTACTTC.